The 20 T cell receptor beta chains in this list originate from one sample, sequenced in a study of OX40 agonist ivuxolimab in advanced cancers. Libraries were prepared by immunoSEQ multiplex PCR; TCRdb keeps only in-frame clonotypes and omits some of them. Among over 75,000 clones listed, more than 75% were seen once. The sequenced sample was CD4+ or CD8+ T cells sorted from blood, obtained in a trial of the OX40 agonist ivuxolimab. Receptor source: an adult with an advanced solid tumor such as melanoma, head and neck, liver or kidney cancer.

The chain carries TRBV5-1 and TRBJ2-3; D is uncertain. The length of the CDR3 is 15 residues. The ends were cut back, 1 base at V and 6 bases at J, with 15 bases in the middle. The V gene's germline CDR1 is SGHRS and CDR2 YFSETQ. CDR3 residues: CASSLLADLRDTQYF. The CDR3 nucleotides read TGCGCCAGCAGCTTGTTGGCAGACCTCAGGGATACGCAGTATTTT.

The CDR3 region has the DNA TGTGCCAGCAGCTTCTGGGCACAAGGGACAGATACGCAGTATTTT. As protein: CASSFWAQGTDTQYF. The chain carries TRBV5-4 and TRBJ2-3; D unclear. Germline lookup yields CDR1 SGHNT and CDR2 YYREEE (reference sequence). CDR3 length: 15 amino acids. With 2 bases removed from V and 3 bases from J, the gap between germline ends came to 13 bases.

The chain recombines TRBV7-2 with TRBJ2-5; 8 bases agree with TRBD1. J was trimmed by 5 bases and V by 7 bases; bases with no gene match: 12. Germline loops: CDR1 SGHTA, CDR2 FQGNSA. CDR3 length: 15 residues. CDR3 sequence reads: CASTSGSTGDETQYF. CDR3 coding DNA: TGTGCCAGCACCAGTGGGTCGACAGGGGATGAGACCCAGTACTTC.

The chain couples TRBV28 to TRBJ2-7; a possible D gene is TRBD2 (6 bases). This CDR3 region has 12 residues. Trimming shortened V by 5 bases and J by 4 bases, and 9 bases separated the two germline ends. Germline V gives CDR1 MDHEN, CDR2 SYDVKM. The DNA of the CDR3 is TGTGCCAGCAGTCCGGAGGGGTACGAGCAGTACTTC. The encoded protein is CASSPEGYEQYF.

The chain employs TRBV7-2 and TRBJ2-1; 9 bases are shared with TRBD2. Germline CDR1 reads SGHTA; CDR2 reads FQGNSA. J gave up 2 bases and V 2 bases, and 10 bases lay outside the gene matches. The CDR3 has 18 amino acids. CDR3 loop: CASSLPRLAVSPYNEQFF. Here the CDR3 DNA reads TGTGCCAGCAGCTTACCCAGACTAGCGGTTTCTCCCTACAATGAGCAGTTCTTC. Supplemented by reference TRBV7-2 and TRBJ2-1, the full variable domain reads GAGVSQSPSNKVTEKGKDVELRCDPISGHTALYWYRQSLGQGLEFLIYFQGNSAPDKSGLPSDRFSAERTGGSVSTLTIQRTQQEDSAVYLCASSLPRLAVSPYNEQFFGPGTRLTVL.

The J gene is TRBJ2-7, the V gene TRBV19; 11 bases are a match to TRBD2. The CDR3 extends over 15 amino acids. The J segment lost 0 bases and the V segment lost 6 bases, leaving 4 bases of the junction unmatched. CDR1 and CDR2 from the germline V gene are LNHDA and SQIVND (reference sequence). This chain's CDR3 is CASSVGLAASYEQYF. The DNA for the CDR3 is TGTGCCAGTAGCGTGGGACTAGCGGCCTCCTACGAGCAGTACTTC. Supplemented by reference TRBV19 and TRBJ2-7, the full variable domain reads DGGITQSPKYLFRKEGQNVTLSCEQNLNHDAMYWYRQDPGQGLRLIYYSQIVNDFQKGDIAEGYSVSREKKESFPLTVTSAQKNPTAFYLCASSVGLAASYEQYFGPGTRLTVT.

The J gene is TRBJ2-7, the V gene TRBV7-8, with 8 bases identical to TRBD1. Germline CDR1 SGHVS, CDR2 FQNEAQ. The CDR3 extends over 15 amino acids. V lost 5 bases, J lost 4 bases, and 10 bases stayed unmatched. Here the CDR3 reads CASSPSGTGPYEQYF. DNA for the CDR3: TGTGCCAGCAGCCCCTCCGGGACAGGACCATACGAGCAGTACTTC.

This clone has just one count. The genes are TRBV25-1 and TRBJ1-1, with no clear D. The germline V gene has CDR1 MGHDK and CDR2 SYGVNS. This CDR3 region has 14 residues. Between the trimmed V and J ends, which lost 6 bases and 0 bases, there was a span of 11 bases. The CDR3 DNA reads TGTGCCAGCAGGGAAACCGTTATGAACACTGAAGCTTTCTTT. Its translation is CASRETVMNTEAFF.

This chain joins TRBV5-4 and TRBJ2-7; 9 bases fit TRBD1. V was clipped by 4 bases and J by 4 bases; unmatched bases: 9. The CDR3 is 15 residues long. Germline loops: CDR1 SGHNT, CDR2 YYREEE (reference sequence). CDR3 sequence (DNA): TGTGCCAGCAGCCCCCGCGGGACAGGGCTGTACGAGCAGTACTTC. As protein: CASSPRGTGLYEQYF.

This rearrangement joins TRBV18 to TRBJ2-2; D remains unclear. V was shortened by 2 bases and J by 1 base, with 8 bases between the two germline ends. The CDR3 runs to 15 residues. Germline loops: CDR1 KGHSH, CDR2 LQKENI. The CDR3 region is CASSPIPKNTGELFF. As DNA, the CDR3 is TGTGCCAGCTCACCAATCCCTAAGAACACCGGGGAGCTGTTTTTT. Supplemented by reference TRBV18 and TRBJ2-2, the full variable domain reads NAGVMQNPRHLVRRRGQEARLRCSPMKGHSHVYWYRQLPEEGLKFMVYLQKENIIDESGMPKERFSAEFPKEGPSILRIQQVVRGDSAAYFCASSPIPKNTGELFFGEGSRLTVL.

J is TRBJ2-4 and V is TRBV16; tentatively, D is TRBD1 (6 bases). The length of the CDR3 is 14 residues. Germline CDR1 KGHSY, CDR2 FQNENV. V was clipped by 3 bases and J by 3 bases, with 9 bases between them. The CDR3 bases are TGTGCCAGCAGCCAGGGACAAATCAAAAACATTCAGTACTTC. It specifies CASSQGQIKNIQYF. Full variable domain (rest looked up from reference TRBV16 and TRBJ2-4): GEEVAQTPKHLVRGEGQKAKLYCAPIKGHSYVFWYQQVLKNEFKFLISFQNENVFDETGMPKERFSAKCLPNSPCSLEIQATKLEDSAVYFCASSQGQIKNIQYFGAGTRLSVL.

This rearrangement joins TRBV6-5 to TRBJ2-1; D remains unclear. The V end was cut by 2 bases, the J end by 5 bases, with 13 bases between. The CDR3 is made up of 15 amino acids. The germline CDR1 and CDR2 sequences are MNHEY and SVGAGI. This CDR3 reads CASSYLGPSHNEQFF. The CDR3 DNA follows: TGTGCCAGCAGTTACCTCGGCCCCAGTCACAATGAGCAGTTCTTC.

The chain recombines TRBV2 with TRBJ1-5, with 7 nucleotides matching TRBD1. Germline V gives CDR1 SNHLY, CDR2 FYNNEI. Unmatched junction bases numbered 2, after V lost 5 bases and J lost 4 bases. The CDR3 has 13 amino acids. The CDR3 DNA sequence: TGTGCCAGCAGTTCGACAGGGAATCAGCCCCAGCATTTT. It translates to CASSSTGNQPQHF. The full variable domain, completed using reference TRBV2 and TRBJ1-5, is EPEVTQTPSHQVTQMGQEVILRCVPISNHLYFYWYRQILGQKVEFLVSFYNNEISEKSEIFDDQFSVERPDGSNFTLKIRSTKLEDSAMYFCASSSTGNQPQHFGDGTRLSIL.

In DNA form, the CDR3 reads TGTGCTAGTGGTTCCGAGGAGGGATCCTCCTACGAGCAGTACTTC. It is translated as CASGSEEGSSYEQYF. The chain carries TRBV12-5 and TRBJ2-7; D might be TRBD2 (6 bases). The germline CDR1 and CDR2 sequences are LGHNT and FRNRAP. V lost 4 bases, J lost 0 bases, and 13 bases lay in between. This CDR3 contains 15 residues.

This chain joins TRBV9 and TRBJ2-1, with a possible D match to TRBD1 (6 bases). The V gene lost 4 bases and the J gene lost 2 bases, with 13 bases spanning the gap. The CDR3 runs to 15 residues. Germline-derived CDR1 and CDR2 are SGDLS and YYNGEE. CDR3 loop: CASSPQGNAYNEQFF. CDR3 DNA sequence: TGTGCCAGCAGCCCACAGGGCAACGCCTACAATGAGCAGTTCTTC.

The DNA for the CDR3 is TGTGCCAGCAGCGTGGGGGACATCTACTACGAGCAGTACTTC. Protein: CASSVGDIYYEQYF. V usage is TRBV9 and J usage is TRBJ2-7, with D possibly TRBD1 on 6 matching bases. This CDR3 region has 14 residues. V was pared by 2 bases and J by 3 bases, with 12 bases between. Germline values: CDR1 SGDLS, CDR2 YYNGEE.

This clone has only one observation. This chain connects TRBV5-4 to TRBJ2-2; TRBD2 matches at 9 bases. Per germline, CDR1 SGHNT and CDR2 YYREEE (reference sequence). V was clipped by 5 bases and J by 5 bases; unmatched bases: 7. The CDR3 spans 15 residues. CDR3 amino acids: CASSRDSGRTGELFF. CDR3 coding DNA: TGTGCCAGCAGTCGAGATAGCGGGAGAACCGGGGAGCTGTTTTTT.

Of note for this clone: In the same sample, other DNA sequences code for this CDR3. The rearrangement links TRBV9 to TRBJ1-2; D is unresolved. Germline V gives CDR1 SGDLS, CDR2 YYNGEE. CDR3 length equals 15 residues. Trimming pared 0 bases from V and 7 bases from J, leaving 16 bases between. The CDR3, as DNA: TGTGCCAGCAGCGTAGATATGGGTACCTTCGGTGGCTACACCTTC. Translation gives CASSVDMGTFGGYTF.

The chain recombines TRBV28 with TRBJ1-1; a weak D match, TRBD1 (5 bases). Trimming took off 3 bases at V and 1 base at J, with 9 bases between the two ends. Germline loops: CDR1 MDHEN, CDR2 SYDVKM. CDR3 length: 14 residues. DNA of the CDR3: TGTGCCAGCAGTTTCGGGACGGCGAACACTGAAGCTTTCTTT. Protein sequence: CASSFGTANTEAFF.

The CDR3 bases are TGTGCCAGCTCAGTAGACGGGAACACTGAAGCTTTCTTT. It yields the protein CASSVDGNTEAFF. The gene calls are TRBV18 and TRBJ1-1; D is uncertain. This CDR3 contains 13 residues. Germline V gene lookup returns CDR1 KGHSH and CDR2 LQKENI. V lost 5 bases and J lost 1, with 8 bases in between. The full variable domain, rest sourced from reference TRBV18 and TRBJ1-1, is NAGVMQNPRHLVRRRGQEARLRCSPMKGHSHVYWYRQLPEEGLKFMVYLQKENIIDESGMPKERFSAEFPKEGPSILRIQQVVRGDSAAYFCASSVDGNTEAFFGQGTRLTVV.